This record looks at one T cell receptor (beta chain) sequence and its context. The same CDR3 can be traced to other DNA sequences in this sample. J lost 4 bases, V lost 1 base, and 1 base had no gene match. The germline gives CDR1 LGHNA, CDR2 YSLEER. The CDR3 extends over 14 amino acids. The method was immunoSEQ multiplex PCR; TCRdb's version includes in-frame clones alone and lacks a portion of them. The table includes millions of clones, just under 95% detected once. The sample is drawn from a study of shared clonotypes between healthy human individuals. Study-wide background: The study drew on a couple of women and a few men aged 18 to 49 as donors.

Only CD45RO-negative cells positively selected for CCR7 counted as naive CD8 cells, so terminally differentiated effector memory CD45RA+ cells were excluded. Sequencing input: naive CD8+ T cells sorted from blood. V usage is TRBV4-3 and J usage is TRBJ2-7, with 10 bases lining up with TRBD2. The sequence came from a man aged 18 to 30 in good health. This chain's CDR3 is CASSQGLAGYEQYF. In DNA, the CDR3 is TGCGCCAGCAGCCAAGGACTAGCGGGTTACGAGCAGTACTTC.